A single count supports the clone carrying this TCR beta chain. The sample originates from a study of blood T cell repertoires in COVID-19. Background on the study: Sources were T cells, B-cell-depleted T cells, or PBMCs; the material itself was cDNA or gDNA.

The V gene lost 0 bases and the J gene lost 0 bases, with 6 bases spanning the gap. The CDR3 contains 14 residues. Germline lookup yields CDR1 MDHEN and CDR2 SYDVKM. Using immunoSEQ multiplex PCR, the repertoire was profiled, and TCRdb retains in-frame clones only, with some absent. The sample gives tens of thousands of clones, 83% of which show up once; less than 30% is in the top ten. The origin of this receptor is a man in his 70s with active COVID-19. This sequence joins TRBV28 and TRBJ2-7; D gene unclear. Sequencing was performed on peripheral blood. The CDR3 DNA sequence: TGTGCCAGCAGTTTATGGGCCAGCTCCTACGAGCAGTACTTC. Protein: CASSLWASSYEQYF.